The 27 T cell receptor beta chains below come from one sample, sequenced in a study of Siglec-9 on CD8 T cells in melanoma. Measured with immunoSEQ multiplex PCR; TCRdb has only the in-frame clones, and not every one. The data show approximately 39,000 clones, with around 82% seen just once and under 2% held by the top ten. Source material: Siglec-9- CD8+ T cells sorted from blood. The receptors here all came from a human donor in good health.

The chain couples TRBV28 to TRBJ1-5; 8 bases are a match to TRBD1. V gave up 5 bases and J gave up 5 bases; unmatched junction bases: 8. CDR3 length: 15 residues. The germline V gene encodes CDR1 MDHEN and CDR2 SYDVKM. For the CDR3, the DNA is TGTGCCAGCAGTCCGAGGACAGGGAGGGATCAGCCCCAGCATTTT. This codes for CASSPRTGRDQPQHF.

The chain joins TRBV4-1 to TRBJ2-1, with D uncertain. CDR1 is MGHRA and CDR2 is YSYEKL in the germline V gene. This CDR3 has 13 residues. V lost 4 bases and J 8 bases, leaving 12 bases between the germline ends. Written as DNA, the CDR3 is TGCGCCAGCAGCCGGACGAGCCGGGATGAGCAGTTCTTC. Translated, it gives CASSRTSRDEQFF.

The V and J genes are TRBV27 and TRBJ2-7; 7 nucleotides match TRBD2. V was pared by 5 bases and J by 7 bases, with 14 bases of the junction left unmatched. The CDR3 extends over 15 amino acids. CDR1 and CDR2 from the germline V gene are MNHEY and SMNVEV (reference sequence). CDR3 in amino acids: CASSPRGGDFTEQYF. For the CDR3, the DNA is TGTGCCAGCAGTCCCCGCGGGGGAGATTTTACGGAGCAGTACTTC.

The chain couples TRBV7-9 to TRBJ2-7; D gene uncertain. The germline CDR1 and CDR2 sequences are SEHNR and FQNEAQ (reference sequence). CDR3 length: 14 amino acids. V lost 5 bases, J lost 2 bases, and 13 bases lay in between. The CDR3 spells CASSQASRPYEQYF. CDR3 nucleotides: TGTGCCAGCAGCCAGGCGTCTAGACCCTACGAGCAGTACTTC.

This chain links TRBV5-7 with TRBJ2-4, with no clear D. TRBV5-7 qualifies as an ORF whose function is uncertain. V shed 5 bases and J shed 1 base, with 10 bases lying between them. The CDR3 is 14 residues long. The CDR3 bases are TGTGCCAGCAGTCGAAGTGTGGCCAAAAACATTCAGTACTTC. Its translation: CASSRSVAKNIQYF.

The chain couples TRBV5-6 to TRBJ1-2, with 7 bases identical to TRBD1. CDR3 size: 14 residues. Germline CDR1 reads SGHDT; CDR2 reads YYEEEE. V lost 3 bases, J lost 2 bases, and 4 bases stayed unmatched. This chain's CDR3 is CASSSGQINYGYTF. The CDR3 bases are TGTGCCAGCAGCTCGGGACAGATCAACTATGGCTACACCTTC.

This clone was found a few times. The gene calls are TRBV5-4 and TRBJ1-6; no firm D call. V lost 3 bases and J 11 bases, leaving 21 bases between the germline ends. The CDR3 length is 16 residues. Germline V gene lookup returns CDR1 SGHNT and CDR2 YYREEE (reference sequence). CDR3 DNA sequence: TGTGCCAGCAGCTCCGGGTTGAGTGACCTCGGCGCACCCCTCCACTTT. Its protein product is CASSSGLSDLGAPLHF. Full variable domain (missing parts from reference TRBV5-4 and TRBJ1-6): ETGVTQSPTHLIKTRGQQVTLRCSSQSGHNTVSWYQQALGQGPQFIFQYYREEENGRGNFPPRFSGLQFPNYSSELNVNALELDDSALYLCASSSGLSDLGAPLHFGNGTRLTVT.

The gene calls are TRBV19 and TRBJ1-5; D is unclear. The CDR3 totals 18 residues. Germline-derived CDR1 and CDR2 are LNHDA and SQIVND (reference sequence). The V gene lost 4 bases and the J gene lost 4 bases, with 23 bases spanning the gap. The CDR3 sequence: CASSTPPVAKGINQPQHF. The CDR3 DNA follows: TGTGCCAGTAGTACGCCCCCGGTTGCTAAAGGGATAAATCAGCCCCAGCATTTT.

This chain connects TRBV6-1 to TRBJ2-1; the D is unclear. The germline gives CDR1 MNHNS, CDR2 SASEGT. Trimming removed 9 bases from V and 3 bases from J, with 12 bases in between. The CDR3 runs to 13 residues. The CDR3 here is CASWTDLYNEQFF. DNA of the CDR3: TGTGCCAGTTGGACGGATCTCTACAATGAGCAGTTCTTC.

This clone has a handful of counts. The rearrangement joins TRBV14 to TRBJ1-1; the D is unclear. Trimming removed 4 bases at V and 3 bases at J, with 15 bases between. Looked up from germline, CDR1 is SGHDN and CDR2 is FVKESK. The CDR3 is made up of 15 amino acids. The CDR3 DNA reads TGTGCCAGCAGCCCTTACGAGAAATCCGACACTGAAGCTTTCTTT. This gives the protein CASSPYEKSDTEAFF. Based on the CDR3 plus reference TRBV14 and TRBJ1-1, the full variable domain is EAGVTQFPSHSVIEKGQTVTLRCDPISGHDNLYWYRRVMGKEIKFLLHFVKESKQDESGMPNNRFLAERTGGTYSTLKVQPAELEDSGVYFCASSPYEKSDTEAFFGQGTRLTVV.

This clone was detected only a few times. The chain recombines TRBV19 with TRBJ1-1; weak D call: TRBD1 (5 bases). CDR1 LNHDA and CDR2 SQIVND come from the germline V gene (reference sequence). The CDR3 length is 13 residues. Trimming pared 3 bases from V and 5 bases from J, leaving 10 bases between. CDR3 DNA sequence: TGTGCCAGTAGTATGGGGAGGGGTACTGAAGCTTTCTTT. Protein: CASSMGRGTEAFF.

The chain joins TRBV29-1 to TRBJ1-1, with a weak D call TRBD1 (5 bases). The V gene lost 1 base and the J gene lost 10 bases, with 13 bases spanning the gap. Per germline, CDR1 SQVTM and CDR2 ANQGSEA. The CDR3 extends over 12 amino acids. The CDR3 protein is CSVEATHQGAFF. For the CDR3, the DNA is TGCAGCGTTGAAGCCACACACCAGGGAGCTTTCTTT. Full variable domain (rest looked up from reference TRBV29-1 and TRBJ1-1): SAVISQKPSRDICQRGTSLTIQCQVDSQVTMMFWYRQQPGQSLTLIATANQGSEATYESGFVIDKFPISRPNLTFSTLTVSNMSPEDSSIYLCSVEATHQGAFFGQGTRLTVV.

The rearrangement joins TRBV7-8 to TRBJ2-5; 9 bases agree with TRBD2. Per the germline V gene, CDR1 is SGHVS and CDR2 is FQNEAQ. V dropped 7 bases and J dropped 5; count of bases not matched to a gene: 8. The CDR3 consists of 14 residues. The CDR3 bases are TGTGCCAGCACCCCTGCGGGGGGGAGGGAGACCCAGTACTTC. Protein sequence: CASTPAGGRETQYF.

The V call is TRBV7-9, the J call TRBJ2-7; tentative D call: TRBD2 (6 bases). The germline gives CDR1 SEHNR, CDR2 FQNEAQ (reference sequence). V was pared by 5 bases and J by 7 bases, with 15 bases between. CDR3 length: 13 amino acids. Written as DNA, the CDR3 is TGTGCCAGCAGCGGGCAAACCGCGGGGGAGCAGTACTTC. Translated: CASSGQTAGEQYF.

This chain joins TRBV27 and TRBJ1-5, with 9 positions matching TRBD1. Germline V lookup: CDR1 MNHEY, CDR2 SMNVEV (reference sequence). The CDR3 is made up of 17 amino acids. Losses at the gene ends were 3 bases for V and 5 bases for J; bases not matched to a gene: 11. The CDR3 loop is CASSLSPGTGWDQPQHF. The CDR3 coding sequence is TGTGCCAGCAGTTTGAGCCCCGGGACAGGGTGGGATCAGCCCCAGCATTTT.

This clone was detected only a few times. The chain employs TRBV6-1 and TRBJ1-1; the D is unclear. V was clipped by 8 bases and J by 2 bases, with 15 bases between them. The CDR3 totals 14 residues. Germline loops: CDR1 MNHNS, CDR2 SASEGT. CDR3 nucleotide sequence: TGTGCCAGCCCTCCGGGCGGCACCAACACTGAAGCTTTCTTT. This encodes CASPPGGTNTEAFF.

The chain couples TRBV5-4 to TRBJ1-5; D call uncertain. The CDR3 extends over 13 amino acids. V lost 0 bases and J 5 bases, leaving 6 bases between the germline ends. The germline CDR1 and CDR2 sequences are SGHNT and YYREEE (reference sequence). The CDR3 DNA sequence: TGTGCCAGCAGCTTGGAGTTCGATCAGCCCCAGCATTTT. Its protein product is CASSLEFDQPQHF.

The V gene is TRBV27, the J gene TRBJ2-7; TRBD1 matches 9 bases. CDR1 is MNHEY and CDR2 is SMNVEV in the germline V gene (reference sequence). The CDR3 covers 14 residues. The ends lost 5 bases at V and 2 bases at J; junction bases unmatched: 4. CDR3 in DNA: TGTGCCAGCAGTCCCCGGGACAGGGCCTACGAGCAGTACTTC. It codes for CASSPRDRAYEQYF.

The J gene is TRBJ2-7, the V gene TRBV7-9, with 11 positions matching TRBD1. This CDR3 has 15 amino acids. J lost 6 bases, V lost 5 bases, and 9 bases had no gene match. Germline CDR1 SEHNR, CDR2 FQNEAQ (reference sequence). This CDR3 is CASSAPGTGGREQYF. CDR3 nucleotides: TGTGCCAGCAGCGCGCCCGGGACAGGGGGTCGCGAGCAGTACTTC.

The rearrangement uses TRBV28 and TRBJ2-7; TRBD2 agrees at 8 bases. The CDR3 consists of 14 residues. The V and J ends lost 4 bases and 6 bases, in that order; junction bases with no gene match: 8. CDR1 and CDR2 (germline): MDHEN, SYDVKM. CDR3 nucleotides: TGTGCCAGCAGTTGGGGACTAGATAGAGCCGAGCAGTACTTC. This translates into CASSWGLDRAEQYF. Full variable domain (missing parts from reference TRBV28 and TRBJ2-7): DVKVTQSSRYLVKRTGEKVFLECVQDMDHENMFWYRQDPGLGLRLIYFSYDVKMKEKGDIPEGYSVSREKKERFSLILESASTNQTSMYLCASSWGLDRAEQYFGPGTRLTVT.

The gene calls are TRBV7-6 and TRBJ1-4; the D gene is possibly TRBD1 (5 bases). This CDR3 has 14 residues. Germline values: CDR1 SGHVS, CDR2 FNYEAQ. Trimming cost V 1 base and J 8 bases, with 11 bases left between them. CDR3 in amino acids: CASSLGAGDEKLFF. The CDR3 bases are TGTGCCAGCAGCTTAGGGGCCGGGGACGAAAAACTGTTTTTT.

The table lists this clone with a count of one. CDR3 residues: CASSPHDWGSRSTQYF. The DNA for the CDR3 is TGTGCCAGCAGCCCACACGACTGGGGGTCGAGGTCGACCCAGTACTTC. The chain joins TRBV11-2 to TRBJ2-5, with D perhaps being TRBD1 or TRBD2 (5 bases each). V was shortened by 5 bases and J by 7 bases, with 23 bases between the two germline ends. The CDR3 extends over 16 amino acids. The germline CDR1 and CDR2 sequences are SGHAT and FQNNGV.

J is TRBJ1-4 and V is TRBV9; D is unclear. Trimming cost V 4 bases and J 3 bases, with 7 bases left between them. The length of the CDR3 is 13 residues. From germline, CDR1 is SGDLS and CDR2 YYNGEE. The CDR3 region is CASSTPPNEKLFF. The CDR3 DNA is TGTGCCAGCAGCACTCCCCCTAATGAAAAACTGTTTTTT.

This clone appeared a few times. The J gene is TRBJ1-1, the V gene TRBV7-9; D unresolved. The CDR3 totals 13 residues. V lost 6 bases and J 1 base, leaving 9 bases between the germline ends. The germline CDR1 and CDR2 sequences are SEHNR and FQNEAQ (reference sequence). The CDR3 loop reads CASSPKGNTEAFF. In nucleotides, the CDR3 is TGTGCCAGCAGTCCGAAGGGGAACACTGAAGCTTTCTTT. The full variable domain, rest sourced from reference TRBV7-9 and TRBJ1-1, is DTGVSQNPRHKITKRGQNVTFRCDPISEHNRLYWYRQTLGQGPEFLTYFQNEAQLEKSRLLSDRFSAERPKGSFSTLEIQRTEQGDSAMYLCASSPKGNTEAFFGQGTRLTVV.

This clone was seen once. The chain carries TRBV12-5 and TRBJ2-1; TRBD1 agrees at 12 bases. The CDR3 contains 15 residues. Germline V gene lookup returns CDR1 LGHNT and CDR2 FRNRAP. Trimming took 7 bases from V and 7 from J; bases not matched to a gene: 8. This CDR3 reads CASALGQGALNEQFF. CDR3 nucleotide sequence: TGTGCTAGTGCCCTGGGACAGGGGGCGTTGAATGAGCAGTTCTTC.

The chain recombines TRBV4-1 with TRBJ2-2; no reliable D call. Germline V lookup: CDR1 MGHRA, CDR2 YSYEKL. The CDR3 sequence is 14 residues long. The ends were cut back, 1 base at V and 10 bases at J, with 13 bases in the middle. CDR3 coding DNA: TGCGCCAGCAGCCAAGTCCCAATCGGCGTGGAGCTGTTTTTT. It translates to CASSQVPIGVELFF.

This clone was seen more than once but under ten times. The chain is built from TRBV9 and TRBJ1-1; no clear D gene. Trimming took 0 bases from V and 7 from J, leaving 10 bases between them. Germline assignment: CDR1 SGDLS and CDR2 YYNGEE. The CDR3 totals 13 residues. CDR3 loop: CASSVASGSEAFF. The CDR3 bases are TGTGCCAGCAGCGTAGCTTCCGGGAGTGAAGCTTTCTTT.